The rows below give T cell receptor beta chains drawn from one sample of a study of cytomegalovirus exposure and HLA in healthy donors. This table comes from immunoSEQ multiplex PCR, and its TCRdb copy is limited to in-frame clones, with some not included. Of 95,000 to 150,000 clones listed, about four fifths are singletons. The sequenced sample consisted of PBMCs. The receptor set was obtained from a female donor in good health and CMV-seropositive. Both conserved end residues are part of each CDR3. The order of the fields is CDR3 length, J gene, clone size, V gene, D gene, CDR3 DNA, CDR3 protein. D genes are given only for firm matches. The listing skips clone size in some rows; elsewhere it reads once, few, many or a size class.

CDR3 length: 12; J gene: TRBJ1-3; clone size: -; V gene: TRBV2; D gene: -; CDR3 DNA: TGTGCCAGCGGCGGAGAGGGAAACACCATATATTTT; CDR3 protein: CASGGEGNTIYF
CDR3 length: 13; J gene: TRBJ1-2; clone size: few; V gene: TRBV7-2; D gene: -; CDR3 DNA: TGTGCCAGCAGCTTATCAGGGGCGAATGGCTACACCTTC; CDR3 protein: CASSLSGANGYTF
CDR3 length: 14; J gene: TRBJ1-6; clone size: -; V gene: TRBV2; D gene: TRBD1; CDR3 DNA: TGTGCCAGCAGTACGAGACAGGGTAATTCACCCCTCCACTTT; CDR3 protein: CASSTRQGNSPLHF
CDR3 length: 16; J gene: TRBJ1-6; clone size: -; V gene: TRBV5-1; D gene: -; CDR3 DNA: TGCGCCAGCAGCTTGGCCGAGAGCTCCTATAATTCACCCCTCCACTTT; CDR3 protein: CASSLAESSYNSPLHF
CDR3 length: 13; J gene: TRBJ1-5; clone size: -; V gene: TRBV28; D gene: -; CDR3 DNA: TGTGCCAGCAGTTTTAACGGGAATCAGCCCCAGCATTTT; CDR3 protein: CASSFNGNQPQHF
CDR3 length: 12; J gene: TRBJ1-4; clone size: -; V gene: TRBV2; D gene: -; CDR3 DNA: TGTGCCAGCAGTGAAAGACAGGAAAAACTGTTTTTT; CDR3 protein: CASSERQEKLFF
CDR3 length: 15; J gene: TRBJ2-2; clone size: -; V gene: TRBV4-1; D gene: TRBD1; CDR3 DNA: TGCGCCAGCAGCCCACTAGGACAGGGAACCGGGGAGCTGTTTTTT; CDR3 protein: CASSPLGQGTGELFF
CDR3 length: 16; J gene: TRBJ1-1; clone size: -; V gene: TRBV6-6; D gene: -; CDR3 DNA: TGTGCCAGCACCCCTGAGCGGTTGGGTTTTGGGACTGAAGCTTTCTTT; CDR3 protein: CASTPERLGFGTEAFF
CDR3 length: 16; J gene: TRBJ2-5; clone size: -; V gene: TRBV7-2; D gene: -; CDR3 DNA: TGTGCCAGCAGCTTAAAATCAGGGGGGATAATAGAGACCCAGTACTTC; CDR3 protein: CASSLKSGGIIETQYF
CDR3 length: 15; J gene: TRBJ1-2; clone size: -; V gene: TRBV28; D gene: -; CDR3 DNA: TGTGCCAGCAAAAATAGTTTAGGGGCCAACTATGGCTACACCTTC; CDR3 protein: CASKNSLGANYGYTF
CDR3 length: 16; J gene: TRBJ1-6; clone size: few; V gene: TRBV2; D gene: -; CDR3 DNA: TGTGCCAGCTGTCCACGCCCGTCAGGTTCGAATTCACCCCTCCACTTT; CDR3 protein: CASCPRPSGSNSPLHF
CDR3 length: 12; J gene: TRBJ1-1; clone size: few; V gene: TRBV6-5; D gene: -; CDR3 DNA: TGTGCCAGCAGTTATCGGGGCAGGGGAGCTTTCTTT; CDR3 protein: CASSYRGRGAFF
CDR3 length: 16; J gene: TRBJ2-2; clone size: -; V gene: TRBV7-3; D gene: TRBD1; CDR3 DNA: TGTGCCAGCAGCCCACGGAACAGGGGAGACACCGGGGAGCTGTTTTTT; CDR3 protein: CASSPRNRGDTGELFF
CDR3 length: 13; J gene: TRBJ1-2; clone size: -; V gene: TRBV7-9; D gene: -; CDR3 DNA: TGTGCCAGCAGCTTATATGCAGGTTATGGCTACACCTTC; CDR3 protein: CASSLYAGYGYTF
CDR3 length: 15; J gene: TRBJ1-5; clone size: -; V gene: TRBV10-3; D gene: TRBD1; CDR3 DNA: TGTGCCTCGCGGGGGGACAGGGGGCCGGATCAGCCCCAGCATTTT; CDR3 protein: CASRGDRGPDQPQHF
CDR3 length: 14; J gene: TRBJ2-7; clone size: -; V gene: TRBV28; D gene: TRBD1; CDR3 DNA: TGTGCCAGCAGCTCCGTTGGGACAGCCTACGAGCAGTACTTC; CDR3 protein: CASSSVGTAYEQYF
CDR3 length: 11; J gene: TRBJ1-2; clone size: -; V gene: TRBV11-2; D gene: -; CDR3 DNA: TGTGCCAGCAGTCAGAACTATGGCTACACCTTC; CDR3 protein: CASSQNYGYTF
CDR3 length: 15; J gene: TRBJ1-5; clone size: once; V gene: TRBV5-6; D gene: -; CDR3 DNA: TGTGCCAGCAGCTTGTGGCAGGGTCCCAATCAGCCCCAGCATTTT; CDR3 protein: CASSLWQGPNQPQHF
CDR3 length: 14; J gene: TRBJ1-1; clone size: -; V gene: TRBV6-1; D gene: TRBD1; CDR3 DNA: TGTGCCAGCAGTGCGGACAGGATGAGCACTGAAGCTTTCTTT; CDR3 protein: CASSADRMSTEAFF
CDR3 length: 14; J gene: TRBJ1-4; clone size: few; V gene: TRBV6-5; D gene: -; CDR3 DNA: TGTGCCAGCAGTGAATTGGGGGGTAATGAAAAACTGTTTTTT; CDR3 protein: CASSELGGNEKLFF
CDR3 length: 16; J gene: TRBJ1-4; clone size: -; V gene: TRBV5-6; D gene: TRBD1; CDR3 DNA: TGTGCCAGCAGCTCATTTGGTCGGACAGGGGGTGAAAAACTGTTTTTT; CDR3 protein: CASSSFGRTGGEKLFF
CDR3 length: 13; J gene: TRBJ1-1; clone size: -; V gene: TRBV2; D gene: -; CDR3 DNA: TGTGCCAGCAAGGAGCTAATGAACACTGAAGCTTTCTTT; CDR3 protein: CASKELMNTEAFF
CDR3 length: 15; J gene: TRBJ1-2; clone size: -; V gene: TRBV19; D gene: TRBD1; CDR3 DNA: TGTGCCACGAAGGGGGCAGGGGGTCAGAACTATGGCTACACCTTC; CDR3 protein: CATKGAGGQNYGYTF
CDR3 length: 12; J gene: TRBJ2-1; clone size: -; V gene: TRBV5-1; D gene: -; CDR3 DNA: TGCGCCAGCAGCGGGCAGGGGAATGAGCAGTTCTTC; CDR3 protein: CASSGQGNEQFF
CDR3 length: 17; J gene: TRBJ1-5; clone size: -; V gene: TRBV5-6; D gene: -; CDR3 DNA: TGTGCCAGCAGCTTGGCCTCAGGCAACTTAGGCAATCAGCCCCAGCATTTT; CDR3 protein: CASSLASGNLGNQPQHF
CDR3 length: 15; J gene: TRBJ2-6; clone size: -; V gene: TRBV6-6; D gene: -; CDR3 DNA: TGTGCCAGCAGTTCCACAGGTTCTGGGGCCAACGTCCTGACTTTC; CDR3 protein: CASSSTGSGANVLTF
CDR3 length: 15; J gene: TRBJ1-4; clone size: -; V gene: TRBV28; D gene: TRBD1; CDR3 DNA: TGTGCCAGCAACTCCCCGGGACAGCTTAATGAAAAACTGTTTTTT; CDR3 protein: CASNSPGQLNEKLFF
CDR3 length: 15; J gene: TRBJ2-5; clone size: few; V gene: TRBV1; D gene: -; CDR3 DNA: TGCACCAGCAGCCCCTGGGCGGGGGGCGGAGAGACCCAGTACTTC; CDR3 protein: CTSSPWAGGGETQYF
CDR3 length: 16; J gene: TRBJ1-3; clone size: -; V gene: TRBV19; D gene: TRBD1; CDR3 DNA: TGTGCCAGTAGTACTCCGCGGACAGGGGATGGAAACACCATATATTTT; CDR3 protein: CASSTPRTGDGNTIYF
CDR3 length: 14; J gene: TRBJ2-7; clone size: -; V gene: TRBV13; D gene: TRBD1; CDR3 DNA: TGTGCCAGCAGCTACCGGGACAGCTCCTACGAGCAGTACTTC; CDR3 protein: CASSYRDSSYEQYF
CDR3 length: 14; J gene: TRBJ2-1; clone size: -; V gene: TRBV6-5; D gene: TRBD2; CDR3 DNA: TGTGCCAGCAGTTCTAGCGGGGGGGCCAATGAGCAGTTCTTC; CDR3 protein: CASSSSGGANEQFF
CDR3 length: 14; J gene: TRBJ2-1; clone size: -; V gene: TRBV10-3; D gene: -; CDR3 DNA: TGTGCCATCACTCGAGACAGGAATAACAATGAGCAGTTCTTC; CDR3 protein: CAITRDRNNNEQFF
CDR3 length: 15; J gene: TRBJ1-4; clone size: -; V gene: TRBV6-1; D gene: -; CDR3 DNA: TGTGCCAGCAGTGAATATTGGGGAGCTAATGAAAAACTGTTTTTT; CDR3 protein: CASSEYWGANEKLFF
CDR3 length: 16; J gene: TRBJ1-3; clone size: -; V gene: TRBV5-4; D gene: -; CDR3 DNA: TGTGCCAGCAGCAGAGAAAGAGACAGGCCGGGAAACACCATATATTTT; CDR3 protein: CASSRERDRPGNTIYF
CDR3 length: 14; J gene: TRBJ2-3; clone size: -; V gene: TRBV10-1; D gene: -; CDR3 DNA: TGCGCCAGCAGTGTCGGTACTAGCACAGATACGCAGTATTTT; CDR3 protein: CASSVGTSTDTQYF
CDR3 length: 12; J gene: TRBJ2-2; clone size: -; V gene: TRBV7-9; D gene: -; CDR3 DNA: TGTGCCAGCAGCTCCTCGACCGGGGAGCTGTTTTTT; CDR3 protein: CASSSSTGELFF
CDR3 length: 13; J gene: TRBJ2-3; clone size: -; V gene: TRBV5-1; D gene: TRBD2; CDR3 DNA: TGCGCCAGCAGCCGCGGGGGGACAGATACGCAGTATTTT; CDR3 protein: CASSRGGTDTQYF
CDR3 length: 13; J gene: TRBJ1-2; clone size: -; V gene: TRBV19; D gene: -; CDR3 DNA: TGTGCCAGTAGTTTAGGGCCTCCCTATGGCTACACCTTC; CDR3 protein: CASSLGPPYGYTF
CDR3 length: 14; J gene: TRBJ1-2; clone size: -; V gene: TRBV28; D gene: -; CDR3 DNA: TGTGCCAGCAGCTCAGGGAGGGCCTCATATGGCTACACCTTC; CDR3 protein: CASSSGRASYGYTF
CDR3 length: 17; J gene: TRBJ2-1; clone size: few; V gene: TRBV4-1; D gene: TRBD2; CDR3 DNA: TGCGCCAGCAGCCGGCTAGCGGGGGGCCTAACAGACAATGAGCAGTTCTTC; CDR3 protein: CASSRLAGGLTDNEQFF
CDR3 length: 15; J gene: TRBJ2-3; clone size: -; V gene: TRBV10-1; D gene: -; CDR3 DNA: TGCGCCAGCAGTGGAGGGCCTACTAGCACAGATACGCAGTATTTT; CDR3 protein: CASSGGPTSTDTQYF
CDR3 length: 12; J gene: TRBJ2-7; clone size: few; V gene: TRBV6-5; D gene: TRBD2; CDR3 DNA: TGTGCCAGCAGCGCTACTAGCGGAACCGAGTACTTC; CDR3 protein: CASSATSGTEYF
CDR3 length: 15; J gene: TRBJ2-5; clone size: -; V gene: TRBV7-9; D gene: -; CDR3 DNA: TGTGCCAGCAGCCCAGTACAGCCCGCCCAGGAGACCCAGTACTTC; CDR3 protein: CASSPVQPAQETQYF
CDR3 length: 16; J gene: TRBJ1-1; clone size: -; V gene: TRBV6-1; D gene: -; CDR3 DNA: TGTGCCAGCAGTGACACAAACGCGGCTGGTTGGCGCGGGGCTTTCTTT; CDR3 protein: CASSDTNAAGWRGAFF
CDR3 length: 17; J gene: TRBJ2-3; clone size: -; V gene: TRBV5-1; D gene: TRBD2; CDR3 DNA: TGCGCCAGCAGCTTGGGAGGGACTAGCGGGGGGTCCGATACGCAGTATTTT; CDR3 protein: CASSLGGTSGGSDTQYF
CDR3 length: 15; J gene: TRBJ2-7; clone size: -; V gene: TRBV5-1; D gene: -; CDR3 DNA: TGCGCCAGCAGCTTCCCAGGTTCCACTGTGTACGAGCAGTACTTC; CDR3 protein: CASSFPGSTVYEQYF